Presented here are 27 T cell receptor beta chains from one specimen sequenced in a study of control samples from healthy donors and cancer patients. Data came from immunoSEQ multiplex PCR; TCRdb stores just in-frame clones and leaves some out. The repertoire consists of 150,000 to 200,000 clones, with under 96% occurring once and the leading ten covering around 0.92%. The source material was blood. The receptors originated from a woman younger than 45 in good health.

This clone was observed a single time. The CDR3 coding sequence is TGTGCCAGCAGCTTATTGGGTTCTTCCTACGAGCAGTACTTC. Amino acids: CASSLLGSSYEQYF. V usage is TRBV13 and J usage is TRBJ2-7; D is uncertain. The CDR3 totals 14 residues. Trimming took 2 bases from V and 1 from J, leaving 9 bases between them. Germline CDR1 and CDR2: PRHDT and FYEKMQ (reference sequence).

The chain joins TRBV19 to TRBJ1-6; 9 nucleotides agree with TRBD1. This CDR3 region has 14 residues. CDR1 and CDR2 from the germline V gene are LNHDA and SQIVND (reference sequence). V was clipped by 6 bases and J by 11 bases; unmatched bases: 8. CDR3 protein: CASRKQGASTPLHF. The CDR3 coding sequence is TGTGCCAGTAGAAAACAGGGGGCATCAACACCCCTCCACTTT.

The chain is built from TRBV7-9 and TRBJ2-1; 8 nucleotides line up with TRBD1. CDR3 size: 19 residues. Germline V gene lookup returns CDR1 SEHNR and CDR2 FQNEAQ (reference sequence). Trimming at V came to 2 bases and at J to 0 bases, leaving 12 bases not matched to a gene. The CDR3 nucleotides read TGTGCCAGCAGCTTACCTCGAATTCAAACAGGGGGCTCCTACAATGAGCAGTTCTTC. It translates to CASSLPRIQTGGSYNEQFF.

The chain combines TRBV3-1 (or the pseudogene TRBV3-2) with TRBJ1-2; 12 nucleotides align to TRBD1. This CDR3 region has 17 residues. CDR1 LGHDT and CDR2 YNNKEL come from the germline V gene (reference sequence). The ends lost 4 bases at V and 4 bases at J; junction bases unmatched: 10. CDR3 DNA: TGTGCCAGCAGCCGACCCGGGACAGGGGGCGACGGCTATGGCTACACCTTC. It translates to CASSRPGTGGDGYGYTF.

This clone was seen only once. The CDR3 nucleotides are TGTGCCAGCAGCAAAGGGGGGATAGGAAACACCATATATTTT. Translating gives CASSKGGIGNTIYF. The chain is built from TRBV7-9 and TRBJ1-3; a possible D gene is TRBD1 (6 bases). Germline CDR1 is SEHNR and CDR2 is FQNEAQ (reference sequence). V was shortened by 5 bases and J by 4 bases, with 12 bases between the two germline ends. The CDR3 extends over 14 amino acids.

CDR3 nucleotides: TGTGCCAGCAGTTTAGTTGATAACACCGGGGAGCTGTTTTTT. Translating gives CASSLVDNTGELFF. The rearrangement joins TRBV28 to TRBJ2-2; the D is unclear. Between the trimmed V and J ends, which lost 2 bases and 2 bases, there was a span of 6 bases. CDR3 length: 14 amino acids. In germline, CDR1 is MDHEN, CDR2 SYDVKM.

This chain uses TRBV5-4 with TRBJ2-1; D is ambiguous. The CDR3 sequence is 15 residues long. Germline V gene sequence: CDR1 SGHNT, CDR2 YYREEE (reference sequence). V shed 1 base and J shed 6 bases, with 14 bases lying between them. In DNA, the CDR3 is TGTGCCAGCAGCTTGTTCGTGGCATCAGGCAATGAGCAGTTCTTC. Protein product: CASSLFVASGNEQFF.

The chain has TRBV7-9 and TRBJ2-6; 11 bases map to TRBD1. Germline V gives CDR1 SEHNR, CDR2 FQNEAQ (reference sequence). The trim removed 5 bases at V and 3 bases at J, leaving 12 bases unmatched. There are 19 residues in the CDR3. DNA of the CDR3: TGTGCCAGCAGCCAAATGCTCGGACAGGGGGCTTATGGGGCCAACGTCCTGACTTTC. This gives the protein CASSQMLGQGAYGANVLTF.

The chain uses TRBV6-5 and TRBJ1-2; no firm D call. V gave up 8 bases and J gave up 7 bases, with 20 bases separating them. This CDR3 has 14 amino acids. The V gene's germline CDR1 is MNHEY and CDR2 SVGAGI. In DNA, the CDR3 is TGTGCCAGCCGTCCGGAGACGGCTAATTTTGGCTACACCTTC. It specifies CASRPETANFGYTF.

A remark on this clone: Other DNA sequences in the sample encode the same CDR3. J is TRBJ2-2 and V is TRBV18; the D is unclear. This CDR3 comprises 12 residues. CDR1 and CDR2 from the germline V gene are KGHSH and LQKENI. Trimming pared 6 bases from V and 0 bases from J, leaving 2 bases between. The chain's CDR3 is CASSTNTGELFF. CDR3 sequence (DNA): TGTGCCAGCTCTACGAACACCGGGGAGCTGTTTTTT.

V gene TRBV5-4 combines with J gene TRBJ2-3, with TRBD2 identical over 15 bases. The V and J ends lost 4 bases and 4 bases, in that order; junction bases with no gene match: 4. There are 16 residues in the CDR3. The germline V gene has CDR1 SGHNT and CDR2 YYREEE (reference sequence). This CDR3 reads CASSLRTSGGADTQYF. The CDR3 coding sequence is TGTGCCAGCAGCCTCCGGACTAGCGGGGGGGCAGATACGCAGTATTTT.

The chain joins TRBV30 to TRBJ1-1; no definite D call. The CDR3 spans 13 residues. Germline CDR1 GTSNPN, CDR2 SVGIG (reference sequence). Trimming took 0 bases from V and 3 from J, leaving 8 bases between them. In nucleotides, the CDR3 is TGTGCCTGGAGTGTTGGGCGGGACACTGAAGCTTTCTTT. Translating it yields CAWSVGRDTEAFF.

Only one count was recorded for this clone. The J gene is TRBJ1-1, the V gene TRBV15, with D unresolved. The CDR3 spans 13 residues. Between the trimmed V and J ends, which lost 9 bases and 4 bases, there was a span of 15 bases. CDR1 is LNHNV, CDR2 YYDKDF, per germline (reference sequence). The CDR3 DNA reads as TGTGCCACAAGGGCCGGGGTACGCACTGAAGCTTTCTTT. Protein: CATRAGVRTEAFF.

The rearrangement uses TRBV27 and TRBJ2-1, with D perhaps being TRBD1 or TRBD2 (6 bases each). The germline CDR1 and CDR2 sequences are MNHEY and SMNVEV (reference sequence). V was cut by 0 bases and J by 9 bases, with 18 bases left in between. The CDR3 is 16 amino acids. The chain's CDR3 is CASSLSGRGLDSEQFF. In DNA form, the CDR3 reads TGTGCCAGCAGTTTATCAGGCCGGGGGCTAGATAGTGAGCAGTTCTTC.

The V gene is TRBV11-3, the J gene TRBJ2-1; D remains ambiguous. V gave up 5 bases and J gave up 9 bases, with 14 bases separating them. The germline V gene encodes CDR1 SGHNT and CDR2 YENEEA. The CDR3 extends over 13 amino acids. DNA of the CDR3: TGTGCCAGCAGCGAAGGGATCCACACTGAGCAGTTCTTC. It codes for CASSEGIHTEQFF.

The J gene is TRBJ1-5, the V gene TRBV19; TRBD1 matches 7 bases. The germline gives CDR1 LNHDA, CDR2 SQIVND (reference sequence). The CDR3 sequence is 15 residues long. The V segment lost 9 bases and the J segment 4 bases; nucleotides outside the gene matches: 12. CDR3 sequence: CASTTGGQRNQPQHF. CDR3 bases: TGTGCCAGCACCACGGGGGGACAGAGAAATCAGCCCCAGCATTTT.

This sequence joins TRBV7-6 and TRBJ2-7, with TRBD1 identical over 9 bases. Trimming cost V 5 bases and J 0 bases; bases outside gene matches: 8. CDR1 is SGHVS and CDR2 is FNYEAQ in the germline V gene. The length of the CDR3 is 16 residues. This CDR3 reads CASSRTGALSSYEQYF. DNA of the CDR3: TGTGCCAGCAGCCGGACAGGGGCCCTGAGCTCCTACGAGCAGTACTTC.

The chain recombines TRBV6-5 with TRBJ2-7; TRBD2 is a possible D gene (5 bases). Germline V gene sequence: CDR1 MNHEY, CDR2 SVGAGI. V was pared by 4 bases and J by 3 bases, with 10 bases between. The CDR3 covers 13 residues. The CDR3 sequence is CASSLGRGYEQYF. The CDR3 DNA reads TGTGCCAGCAGTTTGGGTCGGGGCTACGAGCAGTACTTC.

The gene calls are TRBV3-1 (or the pseudogene TRBV3-2) and TRBJ2-1; D gene ambiguous. This CDR3 has 12 amino acids. Between the trimmed V and J ends, which lost 4 bases and 8 bases, there was a span of 9 bases. The V gene's germline CDR1 is LGHDT and CDR2 YNNKEL (reference sequence). CDR3 in amino acids: CASSPRRDEQFF. The CDR3 DNA reads as TGTGCCAGCAGCCCCCGTCGGGATGAGCAGTTCTTC.

The gene calls are TRBV18 and TRBJ2-7, with D possibly being TRBD1 (6 bases). V gave up 3 bases and J gave up 0 bases, with 12 bases separating them. The CDR3 runs to 15 residues. Germline CDR1 reads KGHSH; CDR2 reads LQKENI. The CDR3 region is CASSPTRDTSYEQYF. CDR3 DNA sequence: TGTGCCAGCTCACCGACCCGGGACACCTCCTACGAGCAGTACTTC.

V usage is TRBV18 and J usage is TRBJ2-5; TRBD2 agrees at 7 bases. The CDR3 has 14 amino acids. Germline CDR1 is KGHSH and CDR2 is LQKENI. V gave up 4 bases and J gave up 2 bases; unmatched junction bases: 4. The CDR3 loop is CASSRSGGQETQYF. As DNA, the CDR3 is TGTGCCAGCTCACGCTCCGGGGGGCAAGAGACCCAGTACTTC.

This chain's CDR3 is CASSQEGAFIYGYTF. The DNA for the CDR3 is TGTGCCAGCAGCCAAGAAGGGGCGTTTATCTATGGCTACACCTTC. The V gene is TRBV3-1 (or the pseudogene TRBV3-2), the J gene TRBJ1-2, with D maybe TRBD1 (5 bases). The V end was cut by 0 bases, the J end by 4 bases, with 12 bases between. CDR1 and CDR2 (germline): LGHDT, YNNKEL (reference sequence). The CDR3 is 15 amino acids.

DNA of the CDR3: TGCAGCGTTGAAGGACACAGGAATCCTGGAGGCTACACCTTC. Protein sequence: CSVEGHRNPGGYTF. The genes are TRBV29-1 and TRBJ1-2; tentatively, D is TRBD1 (5 bases). The germline V gene encodes CDR1 SQVTM and CDR2 ANQGSEA. The length of the CDR3 is 14 residues. V was shortened by 1 base and J by 8 bases, with 17 bases between the two germline ends.

The rearrangement uses TRBV6-4 and TRBJ2-3, with 12 bases that match TRBD1. The germline V gene encodes CDR1 MRHNA and CDR2 SNTAGT. CDR3 size: 15 residues. V was clipped by 2 bases and J by 4 bases; unmatched bases: 1. CDR3 nucleotide sequence: TGTGCCAGCAGTGACGGGACAGGGGGCGCAGATACGCAGTATTTT. It encodes CASSDGTGGADTQYF.

This clone has just a few counts. This rearrangement joins TRBV6-1 to TRBJ1-2; tentatively, D is TRBD1 (5 bases). Trimming cost V 1 base and J 6 bases, with 18 bases left between them. Germline assignment: CDR1 MNHNS and CDR2 SASEGT. The CDR3 has 16 amino acids. CDR3 coding DNA: TGTGCCAGCAGTGAAGGGGTTTTGTGGGGCACGAATGGCTACACCTTC. This gives the protein CASSEGVLWGTNGYTF.

For this clone: Within the sample, other DNA sequences also encode this same CDR3. V usage is TRBV28 and J usage is TRBJ1-6; 7 nucleotides line up with TRBD1. Germline V gives CDR1 MDHEN, CDR2 SYDVKM. The CDR3 has 15 residues. The V and J ends lost 2 bases and 9 bases, in that order; junction bases with no gene match: 7. Here the CDR3 reads CASSLGGGGGSPLHF. The CDR3 nucleotides are TGTGCCAGCAGTTTAGGAGGGGGCGGCGGTTCACCCCTCCACTTT.

The CDR3: CASSRGSGANVLTF. As DNA, the CDR3 is TGTGCCAGCAGCCGAGGGTCTGGGGCCAACGTCCTGACTTTC. This chain connects TRBV14 to TRBJ2-6, with D possibly being TRBD2 (5 bases). The CDR3 contains 14 residues. Germline CDR1 SGHDN, CDR2 FVKESK. V was clipped by 4 bases and J by 1 base, with 5 bases between them. Full variable domain (remainder filled in from reference TRBV14 and TRBJ2-6): EAGVTQFPSHSVIEKGQTVTLRCDPISGHDNLYWYRRVMGKEIKFLLHFVKESKQDESGMPNNRFLAERTGGTYSTLKVQPAELEDSGVYFCASSRGSGANVLTFGAGSRLTVL.